Listed here are 17 T cell receptor beta chains from one sample, sequenced in a study of shared clonotypes between healthy human individuals. CD8 cells classed as naive were CD45RO-negative and positively selected for CCR7, excluding terminally differentiated effector memory CD45RA+ cells. TCRdb keeps only in-frame clones here, not all; method: immunoSEQ multiplex PCR. The sample shows about 580,000 clones, about 98% of them seen only once. Material for sequencing was naive CD8+ T cells sorted from blood. The receptor set was obtained from a man aged 30 to 45 in good health.

This CDR3 reads CASSAKGLAVYNEQFF. The CDR3 DNA sequence: TGTGCCAGCAGCGCAAAGGGACTAGCGGTCTACAATGAGCAGTTCTTC. This sequence joins TRBV9 and TRBJ2-1, with TRBD2 matching 11 bases. Germline V gene lookup returns CDR1 SGDLS and CDR2 YYNGEE. The CDR3 consists of 16 residues. V trimming: 3 bases; J trimming: 3 bases; junction bases outside the gene matches: 5.

The rearrangement joins TRBV7-9 to TRBJ2-2, with 8 bases matching TRBD2. The CDR3 has 15 amino acids. Germline assignment: CDR1 SEHNR and CDR2 FQNEAQ (reference sequence). V lost 5 bases and J lost 6; bases outside the gene matches: 8. The CDR3 DNA is TGTGCCAGCAGCCCCCGGGAGGGGATACCCGGGGAGCTGTTTTTT. This encodes CASSPREGIPGELFF.

Turning to this clone: The same CDR3 is also encoded by other DNA sequences in this sample. CDR3 nucleotide sequence: TGTGCCAGCAGCTTAGGGCAGGGGGCTCAGCCCCAGCATTTT. It is translated as CASSLGQGAQPQHF. This chain links TRBV7-9 with TRBJ1-5, with 8 bases aligning to TRBD1. After removal of 1 base from V and 6 bases from J, the junction contained 2 bases not matched to a gene. Germline loops: CDR1 SEHNR, CDR2 FQNEAQ (reference sequence). This CDR3 is 14 amino acids long.

This sequence joins TRBV7-9 and TRBJ2-3; D not resolved. The V end was cut by 1 base, the J end by 6 bases, with 5 bases between. CDR1 is SEHNR, CDR2 FQNEAQ, per germline (reference sequence). The CDR3 sequence is 12 residues long. CDR3 nucleotides: TGTGCCAGCAGCTTAGTAATGGATACGCAGTATTTT. It translates to CASSLVMDTQYF.

On this clone itself: The same CDR3 is also encoded by other DNA sequences in this sample. J is TRBJ2-7 and V is TRBV11-2; TRBD1 agrees at 8 bases. Germline values: CDR1 SGHAT, CDR2 FQNNGV. V gave up 5 bases and J gave up 2 bases; unmatched junction bases: 5. CDR3 size: 14 residues. CDR3: CASSLGTGTYEQYF. As DNA, the CDR3 is TGTGCCAGCAGCCTCGGGACAGGTACCTACGAGCAGTACTTC.

The chain joins TRBV6-5 to TRBJ1-1, with D tentatively TRBD1 (6 bases). CDR3 length equals 13 residues. The V end lost 5 bases, the J end lost 6 bases, and 13 bases lay between the germline ends. The germline CDR1 and CDR2 sequences are MNHEY and SVGAGI. DNA of the CDR3: TGTGCCAGCAGTCTCGTACAGGGAGCTGAAGCTTTCTTT. Its protein product is CASSLVQGAEAFF.

The chain combines TRBV28 with TRBJ2-7; D is possibly TRBD1 (6 bases). This CDR3 spans 14 amino acids. Trimming took 4 bases from V and 0 from J, leaving 10 bases between them. Germline values: CDR1 MDHEN, CDR2 SYDVKM. The CDR3 loop reads CASSSGRGSYEQYF. The CDR3 DNA reads TGTGCCAGCAGTTCGGGCAGGGGCTCCTACGAGCAGTACTTC.

The gene calls are TRBV9 and TRBJ1-5; D uncertain. The CDR3 runs to 13 residues. The germline V and J ends were trimmed by 0 bases and 6 bases, with 7 bases remaining between them. Germline CDR1 and CDR2: SGDLS and YYNGEE. CDR3 region: CASSVDKGQPQHF. CDR3 nucleotide sequence: TGTGCCAGCAGCGTAGATAAGGGTCAGCCCCAGCATTTT.

The rearrangement uses TRBV9 and TRBJ1-2; no reliable D call. The germline gives CDR1 SGDLS, CDR2 YYNGEE. The CDR3 is 14 residues long. V was trimmed by 2 bases and J by 0 bases, leaving 8 bases between them. The CDR3 DNA reads TGTGCCAGCAGCGTCGAGGCGGCTAACTATGGCTACACCTTC. Translated: CASSVEAANYGYTF.

The V call is TRBV4-1, the J call TRBJ2-3; 10 positions match TRBD1. The junction had 6 bases not matched to a gene; V was cut back by 1 base and J by 5 bases. The germline gives CDR1 MGHRA, CDR2 YSYEKL. The CDR3 contains 16 residues. Here the CDR3 reads CASSQVGTGVIDTQYF. The CDR3 bases are TGCGCCAGCAGCCAAGTCGGGACAGGGGTTATAGATACGCAGTATTTT.

V usage is TRBV27 and J usage is TRBJ1-5; maybe TRBD1 (5 bases). V dropped 2 bases and J dropped 3 bases, with 8 bases sitting between them. This CDR3 spans 14 amino acids. Germline V lookup: CDR1 MNHEY, CDR2 SMNVEV (reference sequence). The CDR3 loop is CASSLGGLNQPQHF. CDR3 DNA: TGTGCCAGCAGTTTAGGGGGACTCAATCAGCCCCAGCATTTT.

The chain has TRBV27 and TRBJ1-2; D remains unclear. The V gene's germline CDR1 is MNHEY and CDR2 SMNVEV (reference sequence). V lost 3 bases and J 1 base, leaving 6 bases between the germline ends. The CDR3 has 13 amino acids. CDR3 protein: CASSFDLNYGYTF. The CDR3 nucleotides read TGTGCCAGCAGTTTTGACCTTAACTATGGCTACACCTTC.

CDR3 DNA: TGTGCCAGCAGTTTATCCCAGGGTAACTTACCGGGCGAGACCCAGTACTTC. It translates to CASSLSQGNLPGETQYF. J is TRBJ2-5 and V is TRBV28, with D perhaps TRBD1 (5 bases). The CDR3 sequence is 17 residues long. V lost 1 base and J lost 5, with 20 bases in between. Germline CDR1 is MDHEN and CDR2 is SYDVKM.

The chain carries TRBV5-1 and TRBJ2-3; D is possibly TRBD2 (6 bases). CDR3 size: 16 residues. Trimming cost V 0 bases and J 0 bases, with 11 bases left between them. CDR1 and CDR2 from the germline V gene are SGHRS and YFSETQ. The CDR3 nucleotides read TGCGCCAGCAGCTTGGTAGCGGAGACCAGCACAGATACGCAGTATTTT. Translating gives CASSLVAETSTDTQYF.

The chain is built from TRBV28 and TRBJ2-7; 10 positions match TRBD1. The CDR3 consists of 16 residues. Germline V gene lookup returns CDR1 MDHEN and CDR2 SYDVKM. J was trimmed by 3 bases and V by 5 bases; bases with no gene match: 10. Written as DNA, the CDR3 is TGTGCCAGCAGTCTAATTTTGGGACAGGGGAACTACGAGCAGTACTTC. Its translation is CASSLILGQGNYEQYF. Full variable domain (outside the CDR3, taken from reference TRBV28 and TRBJ2-7): DVKVTQSSRYLVKRTGEKVFLECVQDMDHENMFWYRQDPGLGLRLIYFSYDVKMKEKGDIPEGYSVSREKKERFSLILESASTNQTSMYLCASSLILGQGNYEQYFGPGTRLTVT.

V is TRBV19 and J is TRBJ1-5; D unclear. V was shortened by 3 bases and J by 6 bases, with 6 bases between the two germline ends. The germline V gene encodes CDR1 LNHDA and CDR2 SQIVND (reference sequence). The CDR3 is 12 amino acids. CDR3 sequence: CASSISGQPQHF. DNA for the CDR3: TGTGCCAGTAGTATCAGTGGTCAGCCCCAGCATTTT. The variable domain in full, completed from reference TRBV19 and TRBJ1-5, reads DGGITQSPKYLFRKEGQNVTLSCEQNLNHDAMYWYRQDPGQGLRLIYYSQIVNDFQKGDIAEGYSVSREKKESFPLTVTSAQKNPTAFYLCASSISGQPQHFGDGTRLSIL.

The count of this clone is one. The chain couples TRBV14 to TRBJ2-7; the match to TRBD2 covers 7 bases. CDR3 length: 14 amino acids. Germline assignment: CDR1 SGHDN and CDR2 FVKESK. The ends lost 4 bases at V and 3 bases at J; junction bases unmatched: 6. CDR3 sequence (DNA): TGTGCCAGCAGCCTTGGACTAGGGGTCTACGAGCAGTACTTC. Translated, it gives CASSLGLGVYEQYF. Full variable domain (outside the CDR3, taken from reference TRBV14 and TRBJ2-7): EAGVTQFPSHSVIEKGQTVTLRCDPISGHDNLYWYRRVMGKEIKFLLHFVKESKQDESGMPNNRFLAERTGGTYSTLKVQPAELEDSGVYFCASSLGLGVYEQYFGPGTRLTVT.